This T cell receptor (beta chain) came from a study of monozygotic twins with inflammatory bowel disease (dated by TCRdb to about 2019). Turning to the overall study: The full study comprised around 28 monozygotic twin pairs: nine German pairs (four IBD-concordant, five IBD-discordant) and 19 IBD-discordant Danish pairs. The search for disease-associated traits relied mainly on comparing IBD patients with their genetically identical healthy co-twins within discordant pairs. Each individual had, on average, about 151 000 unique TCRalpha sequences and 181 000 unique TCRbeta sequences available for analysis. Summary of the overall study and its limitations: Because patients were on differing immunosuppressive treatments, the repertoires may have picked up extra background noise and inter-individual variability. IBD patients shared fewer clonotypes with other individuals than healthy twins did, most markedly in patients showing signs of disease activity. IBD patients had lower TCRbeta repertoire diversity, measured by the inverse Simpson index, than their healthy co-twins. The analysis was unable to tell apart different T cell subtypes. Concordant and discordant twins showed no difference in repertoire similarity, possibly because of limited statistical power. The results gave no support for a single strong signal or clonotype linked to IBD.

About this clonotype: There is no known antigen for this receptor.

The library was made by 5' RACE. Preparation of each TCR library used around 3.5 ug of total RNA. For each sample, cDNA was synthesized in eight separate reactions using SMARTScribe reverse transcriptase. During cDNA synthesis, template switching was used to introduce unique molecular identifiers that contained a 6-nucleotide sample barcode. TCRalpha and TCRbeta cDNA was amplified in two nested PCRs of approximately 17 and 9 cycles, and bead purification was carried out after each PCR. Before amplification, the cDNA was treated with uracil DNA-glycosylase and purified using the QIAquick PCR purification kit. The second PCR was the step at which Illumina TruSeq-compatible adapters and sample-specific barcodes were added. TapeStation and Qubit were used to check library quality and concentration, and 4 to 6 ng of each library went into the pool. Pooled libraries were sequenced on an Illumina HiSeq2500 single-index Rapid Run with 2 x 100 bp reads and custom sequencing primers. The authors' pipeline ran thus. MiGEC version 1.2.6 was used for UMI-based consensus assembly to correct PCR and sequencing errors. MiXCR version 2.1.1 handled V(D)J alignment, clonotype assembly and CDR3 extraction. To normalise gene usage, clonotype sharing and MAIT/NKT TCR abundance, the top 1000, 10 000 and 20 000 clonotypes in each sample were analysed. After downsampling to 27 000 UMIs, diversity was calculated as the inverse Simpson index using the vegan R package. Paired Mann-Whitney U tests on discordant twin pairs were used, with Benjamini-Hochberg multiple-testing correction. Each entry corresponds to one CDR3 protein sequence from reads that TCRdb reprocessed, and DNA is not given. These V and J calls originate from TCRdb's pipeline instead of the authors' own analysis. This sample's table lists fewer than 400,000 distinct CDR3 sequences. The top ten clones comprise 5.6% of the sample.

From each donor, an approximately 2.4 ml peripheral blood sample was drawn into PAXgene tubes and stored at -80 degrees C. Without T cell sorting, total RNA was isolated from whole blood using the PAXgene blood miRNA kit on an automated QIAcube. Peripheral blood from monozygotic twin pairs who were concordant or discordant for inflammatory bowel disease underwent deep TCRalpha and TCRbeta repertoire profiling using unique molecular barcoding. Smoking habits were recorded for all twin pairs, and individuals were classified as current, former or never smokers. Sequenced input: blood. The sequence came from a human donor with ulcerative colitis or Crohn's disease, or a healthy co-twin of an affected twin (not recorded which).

For the CDR3, the sequence is CASSLLANTGELFF. Recombination linked TRBV5-1 to TRBJ2-2. The CDR3, from cysteine to phenylalanine, totals 14 residues. The DNA sequence is not available. CDR1 is given as SGHRS and CDR2 as YFSETQ, both from the germline V gene.